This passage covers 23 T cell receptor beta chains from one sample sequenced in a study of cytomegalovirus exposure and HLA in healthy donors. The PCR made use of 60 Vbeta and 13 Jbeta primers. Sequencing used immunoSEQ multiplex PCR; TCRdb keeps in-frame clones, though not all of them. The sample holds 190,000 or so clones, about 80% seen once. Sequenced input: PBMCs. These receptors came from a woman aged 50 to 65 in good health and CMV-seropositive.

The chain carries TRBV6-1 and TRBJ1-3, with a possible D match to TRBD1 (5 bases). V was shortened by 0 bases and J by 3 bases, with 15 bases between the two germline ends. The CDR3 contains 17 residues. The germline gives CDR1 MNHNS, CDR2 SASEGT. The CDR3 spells CASSEAGFGGDGNTIYF. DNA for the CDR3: TGTGCCAGCAGTGAAGCGGGTTTTGGAGGGGATGGAAACACCATATATTTT.

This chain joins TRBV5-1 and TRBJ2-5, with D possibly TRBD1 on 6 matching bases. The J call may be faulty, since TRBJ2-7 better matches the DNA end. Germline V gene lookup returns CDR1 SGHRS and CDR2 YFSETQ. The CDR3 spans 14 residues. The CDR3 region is CASSFDRIVNEQYF. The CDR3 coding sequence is TGCGCCAGCAGCTTCGACAGGATCGTCAACGAGCAGTACTTC.

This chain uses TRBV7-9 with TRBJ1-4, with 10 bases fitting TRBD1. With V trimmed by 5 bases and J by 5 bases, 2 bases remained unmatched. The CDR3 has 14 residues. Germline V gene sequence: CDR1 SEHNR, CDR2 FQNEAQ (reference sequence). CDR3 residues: CASSPGQGNEKLFF. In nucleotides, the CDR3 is TGTGCCAGCAGCCCGGGACAGGGGAATGAAAAACTGTTTTTT.

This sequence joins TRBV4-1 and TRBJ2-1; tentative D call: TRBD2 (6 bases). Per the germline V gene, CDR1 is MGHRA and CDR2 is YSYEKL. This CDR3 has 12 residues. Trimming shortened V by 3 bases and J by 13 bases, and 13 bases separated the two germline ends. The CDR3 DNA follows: TGCGCCAGCAGCCACATCCGGGACTCTCAGTTCTTC. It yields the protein CASSHIRDSQFF.

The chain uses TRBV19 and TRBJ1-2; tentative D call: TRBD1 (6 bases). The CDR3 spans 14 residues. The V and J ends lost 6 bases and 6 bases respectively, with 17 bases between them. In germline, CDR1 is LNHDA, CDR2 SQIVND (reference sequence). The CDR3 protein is CASSTGTPNHGYTF. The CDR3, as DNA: TGTGCCAGTAGCACCGGGACACCCAACCATGGCTACACCTTC.

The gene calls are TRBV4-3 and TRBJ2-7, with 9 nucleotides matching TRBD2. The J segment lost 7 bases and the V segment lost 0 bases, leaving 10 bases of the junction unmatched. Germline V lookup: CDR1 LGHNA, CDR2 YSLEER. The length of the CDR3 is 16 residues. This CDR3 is CASSQDWGGGAREQYF. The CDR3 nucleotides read TGCGCCAGCAGCCAAGATTGGGGCGGGGGGGCCAGAGAGCAGTACTTC.

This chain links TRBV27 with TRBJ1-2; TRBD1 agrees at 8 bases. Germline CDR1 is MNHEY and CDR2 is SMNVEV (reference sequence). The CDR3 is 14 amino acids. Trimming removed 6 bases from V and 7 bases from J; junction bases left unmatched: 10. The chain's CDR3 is CASSATDRGGGYTF. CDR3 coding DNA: TGTGCCAGCAGCGCAACCGACAGGGGTGGTGGCTACACCTTC.

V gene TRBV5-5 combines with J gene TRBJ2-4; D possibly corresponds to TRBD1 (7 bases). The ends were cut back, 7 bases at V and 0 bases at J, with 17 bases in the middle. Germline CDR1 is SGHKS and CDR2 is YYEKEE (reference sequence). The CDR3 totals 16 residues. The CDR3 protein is CASRRETGRAKNIQYF. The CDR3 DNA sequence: TGTGCCAGCCGTCGGGAGACAGGGCGAGCCAAAAACATTCAGTACTTC.

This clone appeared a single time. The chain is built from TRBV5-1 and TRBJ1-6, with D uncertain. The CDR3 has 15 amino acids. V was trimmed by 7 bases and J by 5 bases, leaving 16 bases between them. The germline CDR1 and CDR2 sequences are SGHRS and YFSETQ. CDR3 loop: CASCRTDSNNSPLHF. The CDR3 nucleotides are TGCGCCAGCTGCAGGACTGATTCGAATAATTCACCCCTCCACTTT. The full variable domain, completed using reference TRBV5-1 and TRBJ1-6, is KAGVTQTPRYLIKTRGQQVTLSCSPISGHRSVSWYQQTPGQGLQFLFEYFSETQRNKGNFPGRFSGRQFSNSRSEMNVSTLELGDSALYLCASCRTDSNNSPLHFGNGTRLTVT.

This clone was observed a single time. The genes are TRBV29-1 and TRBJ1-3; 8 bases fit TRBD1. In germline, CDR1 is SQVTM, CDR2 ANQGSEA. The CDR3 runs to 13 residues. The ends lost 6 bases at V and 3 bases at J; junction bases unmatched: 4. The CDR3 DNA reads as TGCAGCGTCGCGGACAGGGTTGGAAACACCATATATTTT. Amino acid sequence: CSVADRVGNTIYF.

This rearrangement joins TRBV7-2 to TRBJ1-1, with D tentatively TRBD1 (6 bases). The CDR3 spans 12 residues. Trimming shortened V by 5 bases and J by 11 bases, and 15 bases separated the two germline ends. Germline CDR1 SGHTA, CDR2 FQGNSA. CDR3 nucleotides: TGTGCCAGCAGCCCTCAAGGGGGTAGGGCTTTCTTT. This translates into CASSPQGGRAFF.

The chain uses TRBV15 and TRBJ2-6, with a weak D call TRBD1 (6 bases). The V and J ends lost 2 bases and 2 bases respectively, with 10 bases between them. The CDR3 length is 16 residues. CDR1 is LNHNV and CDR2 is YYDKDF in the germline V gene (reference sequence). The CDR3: CATSRQGTPGANVLTF. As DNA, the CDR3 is TGTGCCACCAGCAGACAGGGGACCCCTGGGGCCAACGTCCTGACTTTC.

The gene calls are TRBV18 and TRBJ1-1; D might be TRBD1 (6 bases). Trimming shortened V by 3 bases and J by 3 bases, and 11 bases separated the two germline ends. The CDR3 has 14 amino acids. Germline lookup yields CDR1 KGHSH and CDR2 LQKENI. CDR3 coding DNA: TGTGCCAGCTCACCGGTGGGGGCCGACACTGAAGCTTTCTTT. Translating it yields CASSPVGADTEAFF.

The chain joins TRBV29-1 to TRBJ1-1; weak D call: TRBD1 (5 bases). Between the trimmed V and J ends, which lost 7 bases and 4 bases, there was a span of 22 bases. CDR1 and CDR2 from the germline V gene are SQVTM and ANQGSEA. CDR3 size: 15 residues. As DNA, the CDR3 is TGCAGCGCAACCGAAGGGGCCTCGAGTGGCACTGAAGCTTTCTTT. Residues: CSATEGASSGTEAFF.

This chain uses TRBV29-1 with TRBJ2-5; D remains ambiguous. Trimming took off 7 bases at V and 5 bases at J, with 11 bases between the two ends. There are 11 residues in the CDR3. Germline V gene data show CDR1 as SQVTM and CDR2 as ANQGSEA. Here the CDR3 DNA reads TGCAGCGGAAGACATGTCGAGACCCAGTACTTC. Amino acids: CSGRHVETQYF.

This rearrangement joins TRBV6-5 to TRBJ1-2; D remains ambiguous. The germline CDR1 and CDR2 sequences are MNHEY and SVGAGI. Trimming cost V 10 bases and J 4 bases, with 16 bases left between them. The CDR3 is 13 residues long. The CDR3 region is CATLQTSSYGYTF. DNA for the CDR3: TGTGCCACCCTTCAGACTTCCTCCTATGGCTACACCTTC.

The CDR3 region is CASSLGRLARTDTQYF. The CDR3 DNA reads TGTGCCAGCAGCTTAGGTAGGCTAGCTCGCACAGATACGCAGTATTTT. V usage is TRBV5-6 and J usage is TRBJ2-3; D may be TRBD2 (5 bases). The CDR3 extends over 16 amino acids. Germline-derived CDR1 and CDR2 are SGHDT and YYEEEE. V was trimmed by 2 bases and J by 1 base, leaving 14 bases between them.

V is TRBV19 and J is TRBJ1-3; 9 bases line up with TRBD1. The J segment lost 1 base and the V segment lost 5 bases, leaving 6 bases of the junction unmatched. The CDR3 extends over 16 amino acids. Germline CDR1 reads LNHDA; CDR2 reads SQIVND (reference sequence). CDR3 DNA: TGTGCCAGTAGTCCCCGAGGGACAGGGTCTGGAAACACCATATATTTT. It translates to CASSPRGTGSGNTIYF.

The DNA for the CDR3 is TGCGCCAGCAGCTTGCTGCTAGCAGTCAATGAGCAGTTCTTC. It encodes CASSLLLAVNEQFF. The chain has TRBV5-1 and TRBJ2-1; D possibly corresponds to TRBD2 (5 bases). The CDR3 totals 14 residues. Trimming took off 1 base at V and 6 bases at J, with 11 bases between the two ends. Germline V gives CDR1 SGHRS, CDR2 YFSETQ.

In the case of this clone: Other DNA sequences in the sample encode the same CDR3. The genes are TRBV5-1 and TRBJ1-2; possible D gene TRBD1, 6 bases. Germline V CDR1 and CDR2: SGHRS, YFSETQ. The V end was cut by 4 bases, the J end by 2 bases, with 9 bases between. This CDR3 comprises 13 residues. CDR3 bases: TGCGCCAGCAGCCCCGGGACAAACTATGGCTACACCTTC. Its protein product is CASSPGTNYGYTF.

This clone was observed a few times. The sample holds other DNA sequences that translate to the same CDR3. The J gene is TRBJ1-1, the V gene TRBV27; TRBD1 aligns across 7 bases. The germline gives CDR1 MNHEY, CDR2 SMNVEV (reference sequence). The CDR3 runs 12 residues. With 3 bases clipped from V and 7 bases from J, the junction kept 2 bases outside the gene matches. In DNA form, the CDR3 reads TGTGCCAGCAGTTTTAGACAGGGTGAAGCTTTCTTT. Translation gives CASSFRQGEAFF.

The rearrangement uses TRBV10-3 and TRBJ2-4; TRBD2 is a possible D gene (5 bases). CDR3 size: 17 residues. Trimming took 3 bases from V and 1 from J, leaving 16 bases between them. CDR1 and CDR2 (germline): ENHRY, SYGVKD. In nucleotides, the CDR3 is TGTGCCATCAGTGACCTTGCCAACCCGGGGGCCAAAAACATTCAGTACTTC. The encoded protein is CAISDLANPGAKNIQYF.

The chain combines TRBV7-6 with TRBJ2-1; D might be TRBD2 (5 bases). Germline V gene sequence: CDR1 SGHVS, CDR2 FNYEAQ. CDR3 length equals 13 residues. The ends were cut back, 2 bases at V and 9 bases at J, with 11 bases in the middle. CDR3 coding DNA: TGTGCCAGCAGCTTACAGGCCGCGGGTGAGCAGTTCTTC. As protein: CASSLQAAGEQFF.